Listed here is a single TCR beta chain. Its cognate antigen has yet to be identified. Qualities for individual bases were not recorded, and no much larger clone is one base off. The data were obtained in a study of blood T cell repertoires in COVID-19 (dated by TCRdb to about 2020). About the investigation overall: Collaborator samples came from the United States, Italy and Spain and covered acute and convalescent phases of COVID-19. The prospective study material was composed of cDNA or gDNA derived from T cells, B-cell-depleted T cells, or PBMCs. The dataset comprised deeply sampled blood TCRbeta repertoires from subjects exposed to, actively infected with, or recovered from COVID-19. The repertoires were made available in a free public database intended to serve as a resource for research on the immune response to SARS-CoV-2. The samples were drawn from two sources: the first 160 participants of the ongoing ImmuneRACE study, and 1,254 subjects contributed by 6 global collaborators. A de-identified subject ID, COVID-19 status, age in years and sex were almost always included in the sample metadata. Where available, HLA class I and class II types were obtained from metadata supplied by the sample provider rather than from assay-based typing.

The immunoSEQ Assay, a bias-controlled multiplex PCR, was used to amplify TCRbeta CDR3 regions from genomic DNA. As for how the authors treated the data: Nucleated cell counts per sample were estimated from amplification of reference gene primers within the assay. Sequence reads were collapsed and filtered to measure the absolute abundance of every unique TCRbeta CDR3 rearrangement. For each sample, productive Simpson clonality was calculated as the square root of Simpson's diversity index over productive rearrangements. In TCRdb, the immuneACCESS table is reduced to in-frame sequences with V and J assigned. These tables do not hold every clone; where another copy was compared, an unresolved V gene accounts for under half, and the others remain unexplained. V and J calls and clone size follow that table, whereas D and trimming were derived from the DNA. Present in this sample are 55,000 to 85,000 clones, approximately 77% of which were seen just once. In total, the top ten clones hold roughly 0.83% of the sample.

Whole blood was collected in K2EDTA tubes by collaborating institutions according to the institutions' own protocols. For TCRbeta analysis, collaborators shipped samples in one of three forms: frozen whole blood, isolated PBMCs, or DNA extracted from either of those sample types. Results the study describes overall, beyond this receptor: Clinical and demographic metadata were provided uncurated, with the amount varying by source and participant.

This receptor was identified in a woman aged 70-85 years with acute or convalescent COVID-19. Material: peripheral blood.

This receptor carries the CDR3 CASSSGQLYGYTF. The DNA sequence reads TGTGCCAGCAGCTCGGGACAGCTATATGGCTACACCTTC. Recombination joined TRBV6-2 or TRBV6-3 with TRBJ1-2; 7 of the junction bases match TRBD1. The CDR3 has 13 amino acids, counting the end cysteine and phenylalanine. Only CDR3 DNA remains: 39 bases, in frame from the first base. The germline V gene provides CDR1 MNHEY and CDR2 SVGEGT. Here V drops 6 bases and J drops 5 bases, and the junction holds 6 bases not matched to any gene.